The present entry profiles one T cell receptor (beta chain) with its context. What antigen it recognizes has not been identified. No base quality information exists; no much larger clone differs at one position. This record belongs to a study of T cells in Graves' hyperthyroidism and ophthalmopathy (dated by TCRdb to the late 2010s). With respect to the entire study: Peripheral blood was sampled at the time of initial diagnosis, prior to any treatment. A discovery cohort of fewer than 110 patients, roughly 45 with Graves' ophthalmopathy and approximately 57 with stable Graves' hyperthyroidism, was used to find distinguishing TCR V-J signatures. An independent validation cohort of about 20 hyperthyroidism patients and roughly 16 patients who later progressed to ophthalmopathy tested prospective prediction of ophthalmopathy. For training and testing, the 100 patients in the discovery cohort were randomly divided in a 7:3 ratio. In more than 5 Graves' hyperthyroidism patients, the study also compared T-cell repertoires from thyroid tissue with T-cell repertoires from blood. Once sampling was done, hyperthyroidism patients were given methimazole at a starting dose of 30 mg daily, whereas ophthalmopathy patients were given high-dose intravenous methylprednisolone. The paper describes TCR Vbeta CDR3 sequencing of 130 to 150 peripheral blood samples, made up of 43 ophthalmopathy patients, 70 to 75 hyperthyroidism patients and around 17 progressor patients.

TCR beta CDR3 regions were amplified from RNA transcripts. The first round of RT-PCR for the TCR CDR3 was performed with the HTBI primer set and the Qiagen OneStep RT-PCR kit. A second multiplex PCR round built the libraries, followed by size selection and purification. Sequencing of the libraries was done on an Illumina HiSeq2000 using paired-end 100 bp reads. The paper's processing steps were these. SOAPnuke was used to process the raw data, removing reads that contained adapters or uncalled bases, had a mean Phred below 15, or lacked an exact match to the constant primer or identifier. High-quality paired reads were merged using COPE v1.2.5, and each unique nucleotide sequence was defined as a clonotype. MiTCR v1.1 was used to align clonotypes to the IMGT TRBV, TRBD and TRBJ reference segments. The analysis was restricted to V-J combinations with a frequency above 0.0001, which together covered 99% to 99.2% of the repertoires. A TCS score was defined as the ratio between F50 (clonal expansion) and ExV (chaos), using BLOSUM62-based TCRdist between CDR3 peptides within each V-J. Welch's t-statistics and random forest reduced just over 500 V-J features to about 12, which were used in a naive Bayes classifier (R e1071). Using fastp at Q25 and MiXCR, TCRdb reprocessed the public reads and kept productive beta chains. Merged by CDR3 protein, the rows form single entries marked with the most common genes and DNA. These V and J calls rely on TCRdb rather than the paper's analysis. This sample is represented by about 550,000 distinct CDR3 sequences; less than 25% of them were singletons. Clones ranked in the top ten supply more than 25% of the sample.

V gives up 8 bases and J gives up 0 bases, and the segment between their germline ends measures 13 bases. CDR1 and CDR2 are read off the germline V gene (reference sequence) as LGHDT and YNNKEL. The CDR3 measures 14 amino acids from cysteine to phenylalanine. The entry retains the CDR3 DNA only, 42 bases that are in frame from base 1. Paper-wide results and their limitations: In validation, the model predicted progression to ophthalmopathy a median of 6.5 months before onset, with roughly 71% sensitivity and about 72% specificity. Most expanded thyroid clonotypes (frequency above 0.001) were also detected in blood, suggesting blood repertoires may reflect thyroid immune responses. In cross-validation, a model built on a 13 V-J signature told ophthalmopathy apart from stable hyperthyroidism with 87.88% sensitivity and approximately 81% specificity, and in testing the same model reached 80%/75%. No statistical method was used to set the sample size in advance, and investigators knew the group allocation.

Stable Graves' hyperthyroidism was defined as no progression to ophthalmopathy during 18 months of follow-up. Hyperthyroidism patients were aged 18 to 65 years and newly diagnosed, with disease duration of less than 2 months. Any patient with an uncontrolled infection, another autoimmune disease, pregnancy or lactation was excluded. Diagnoses were established on the basis of clinical symptoms, serum thyroxine and TRAb, thyroid ultrasound, and orbital computed tomography. PBMCs were isolated from more than 8 ml of fresh peripheral blood by Ficoll-Paque density gradient centrifugation. Total RNA was extracted using Trizol reagent, and RNA quality was assessed on an Agilent 2100 Bioanalyzer.

Recombination linked TRBV3-1 to TRBJ1-1; 6 matching bases give a weak D call of TRBD1. This clonotype was obtained from a man younger than 30 with Graves' hyperthyroidism. The source material was blood. The bases are TGTGCCAGCCGGAAAGGGGGTATGAACACTGAAGCTTTCTTT. This sequence encodes CASRKGGMNTEAFF.